The 21 T cell receptor beta chains given below trace back to one sample, sequenced in a study of cytomegalovirus exposure and HLA in healthy donors. The method was immunoSEQ multiplex PCR; TCRdb's version includes in-frame clones alone and lacks a portion of them. The data hold about 150,000 clones, with about 89% observed a single time. Sequenced material: PBMCs. The receptors shown here come from a man between 18 and 35 years old in good health and CMV-seronegative.

This clone was recorded a few times. Other DNA sequences from this sample encode an identical CDR3 as well. The V and J genes are TRBV9 and TRBJ1-2; D remains ambiguous. Germline CDR1 is SGDLS and CDR2 is YYNGEE. CDR3 length equals 13 residues. The ends were cut back, 0 bases at V and 2 bases at J, with 5 bases in the middle. The CDR3 DNA reads as TGTGCCAGCAGCGTAGACAGAAACTATGGCTACACCTTC. It codes for CASSVDRNYGYTF.

The rearrangement links TRBV29-1 to TRBJ1-1; 7 nucleotides agree with TRBD1. V was clipped by 6 bases and J by 4 bases; unmatched bases: 5. Germline loops: CDR1 SQVTM, CDR2 ANQGSEA. This CDR3 has 12 residues. The CDR3 DNA reads as TGCAGCGTGACAGGGTGGGCCACTGAAGCTTTCTTT. Protein: CSVTGWATEAFF.

The chain's CDR3 is CASSGAGTEAFF. The CDR3 coding sequence is TGTGCCAGTAGTGGCGCGGGGACTGAAGCTTTCTTT. The chain couples TRBV19 to TRBJ1-1; D gene uncertain. CDR3 length: 12 residues. CDR1 is LNHDA and CDR2 is SQIVND in the germline V gene (reference sequence). V was trimmed by 5 bases and J by 5 bases, leaving 9 bases between them.

In its sample, this clone was seen a few times. The chain has TRBV27 and TRBJ1-5; D is ambiguous. V was clipped by 9 bases and J by 1 base, with 10 bases between them. The CDR3 spans 13 residues. Germline V gene lookup returns CDR1 MNHEY and CDR2 SMNVEV (reference sequence). CDR3 bases: TGTGCCAGTAAGACGGGAAGCAATCAGCCCCAGCATTTT. Its translation: CASKTGSNQPQHF.

J is TRBJ2-2 and V is TRBV10-3; 9 nucleotides line up with TRBD1. Germline V gene lookup returns CDR1 ENHRY and CDR2 SYGVKD. The CDR3 consists of 15 residues. After removal of 11 bases from V and 0 bases from J, the junction contained 7 bases not matched to a gene. The CDR3 is CAVQTGGTNTGELFF. CDR3 in DNA: TGTGCCGTTCAGACAGGGGGAACGAACACCGGGGAGCTGTTTTTT.

This rearrangement joins TRBV29-1 to TRBJ2-3, with D perhaps TRBD2 (6 bases). The CDR3 covers 17 residues. Germline CDR1 reads SQVTM; CDR2 reads ANQGSEA. Trimming pared 2 bases from V and 1 base from J, leaving 19 bases between. CDR3 sequence reads: CSVEPPLPGLRTDTQYF. The CDR3 bases are TGCAGCGTTGAACCTCCACTCCCGGGACTCCGCACAGATACGCAGTATTTT.

The chain couples TRBV10-3 to TRBJ2-5, with TRBD1 identical over 9 bases. The CDR3 has 13 residues. Germline loops: CDR1 ENHRY, CDR2 SYGVKD. The J segment lost 4 bases and the V segment lost 6 bases, leaving 3 bases of the junction unmatched. The CDR3 loop is CAISGTGTETQYF. In nucleotides, the CDR3 is TGTGCCATCAGCGGGACAGGGACAGAGACCCAGTACTTC.

The chain is built from TRBV18 and TRBJ2-2, with TRBD1 identical over 7 bases. Trimming removed 6 bases from V and 4 bases from J; junction bases left unmatched: 8. Germline CDR1 reads KGHSH; CDR2 reads LQKENI. The length of the CDR3 is 15 residues. CDR3 sequence (DNA): TGTGCCAGCTCGCCCGGACAGGTCGGCACCGGGGAGCTGTTTTTT. As protein: CASSPGQVGTGELFF.

The chain combines TRBV19 with TRBJ1-1; D gene uncertain. In germline, CDR1 is LNHDA, CDR2 SQIVND (reference sequence). This CDR3 comprises 13 residues. V was shortened by 2 bases and J by 4 bases, with 8 bases between the two germline ends. This CDR3 is CASSIQAGTEAFF. The CDR3 DNA is TGTGCCAGTAGTATACAGGCAGGCACTGAAGCTTTCTTT. Full variable domain (remainder filled in from reference TRBV19 and TRBJ1-1): DGGITQSPKYLFRKEGQNVTLSCEQNLNHDAMYWYRQDPGQGLRLIYYSQIVNDFQKGDIAEGYSVSREKKESFPLTVTSAQKNPTAFYLCASSIQAGTEAFFGQGTRLTVV.

The chain employs TRBV6-6 and TRBJ2-7; 12 bases agree with TRBD2. This CDR3 comprises 14 residues. V lost 2 bases, J lost 6 bases, and 2 bases stayed unmatched. The V gene's germline CDR1 is MNHNY and CDR2 SVGAGI (reference sequence). CDR3 nucleotide sequence: TGTGCCAGCAGTTACGTGACTAGCGGGGGCGAGCAGTACTTC. This translates into CASSYVTSGGEQYF.

This clone was seen once. V usage is TRBV11-2 and J usage is TRBJ2-7; 8 bases are shared with TRBD1. In germline, CDR1 is SGHAT, CDR2 FQNNGV. This CDR3 region has 13 residues. Germline trimming cut 5 bases from V and 4 bases from J; bases unmatched to any gene: 4. The CDR3 nucleotides are TGTGCCAGCAGCCAGGGGGCGGCTTACGAGCAGTACTTC. Encoded protein: CASSQGAAYEQYF. Full variable domain (rest looked up from reference TRBV11-2 and TRBJ2-7): EAGVAQSPRYKIIEKRQSVAFWCNPISGHATLYWYQQILGQGPKLLIQFQNNGVVDDSQLPKDRFSAERLKGVDSTLKIQPAKLEDSAVYLCASSQGAAYEQYFGPGTRLTVT.

DNA for the CDR3: TGTGCCAGCATTTCGAGTAACACCATATATTTT. This encodes CASISSNTIYF. The chain is built from TRBV28 and TRBJ1-3; unclear D gene. Trimming took off 7 bases at V and 7 bases at J, with 8 bases between the two ends. CDR1 is MDHEN, CDR2 SYDVKM, per germline. This CDR3 spans 11 amino acids.

This clone was observed once. J is TRBJ1-5 and V is TRBV7-8; D may be TRBD1 (6 bases). CDR1 is SGHVS, CDR2 FQNEAQ, per germline. CDR3 length equals 13 residues. V lost 6 bases to trimming and J lost 6 bases, with 12 bases between them. This CDR3 reads CASSFRTVQPQHF. CDR3 bases: TGTGCCAGCAGTTTCCGGACAGTTCAGCCCCAGCATTTT.

The V gene is TRBV6-1, the J gene TRBJ2-2, with a weak D call TRBD1 (5 bases). The germline V gene has CDR1 MNHNS and CDR2 SASEGT. V shed 6 bases and J shed 4 bases, with 15 bases lying between them. This CDR3 contains 15 residues. CDR3 nucleotide sequence: TGTGCCAGCAGCCGCCTTAGGACACTCACCGGGGAGCTGTTTTTT. Translating it yields CASSRLRTLTGELFF.

The V call is TRBV11-2, the J call TRBJ2-3; TRBD2 matches 8 bases. Trimming took 4 bases from V and 0 from J; bases not matched to a gene: 9. This CDR3 is 17 amino acids long. CDR1 and CDR2 (germline): SGHAT, FQNNGV. DNA of the CDR3: TGTGCCAGCAGCTCCTCAACTAGCGGCAGGAGCACAGATACGCAGTATTTT. It encodes CASSSSTSGRSTDTQYF.

The chain uses TRBV5-1 and TRBJ1-1; a possible D gene is TRBD1 (5 bases). CDR3 length: 14 residues. Trimming shortened V by 4 bases and J by 0 bases, and 10 bases separated the two germline ends. CDR1 SGHRS and CDR2 YFSETQ come from the germline V gene. As DNA, the CDR3 is TGCGCCAGCAGCCTGGGGCGGCTGAACACTGAAGCTTTCTTT. This translates into CASSLGRLNTEAFF.

The rearrangement uses TRBV9 and TRBJ1-1; the D is unclear. V was clipped by 0 bases and J by 8 bases, with 14 bases between them. The germline V gene encodes CDR1 SGDLS and CDR2 YYNGEE. The CDR3 is 14 residues long. CDR3 amino acids: CASSVALGGSEAFF. The CDR3 bases are TGTGCCAGCAGCGTAGCCCTAGGTGGCAGCGAAGCTTTCTTT.

This clone has only one observation. V usage is TRBV15 and J usage is TRBJ2-1; 8 nucleotides line up with TRBD2. The germline gives CDR1 LNHNV, CDR2 YYDKDF (reference sequence). The CDR3 is 13 amino acids. After removal of 1 base from V and 9 bases from J, the junction contained 2 bases not matched to a gene. This chain's CDR3 is CATSRAGGSEQFF. The CDR3 coding sequence is TGTGCCACCAGCAGAGCGGGGGGGTCTGAGCAGTTCTTC.

The chain joins TRBV6-6 to TRBJ1-5; 9 nucleotides match TRBD1. This CDR3 has 15 residues. Unmatched junction bases numbered 6, after V lost 3 bases and J lost 6 bases. Germline lookup yields CDR1 MNHNY and CDR2 SVGAGI (reference sequence). DNA for the CDR3: TGTGCCAGCAGTTATACGGACAGGGGAACTCAGCCCCAGCATTTT. It yields the protein CASSYTDRGTQPQHF.

The chain recombines TRBV9 with TRBJ1-4; 8 bases line up with TRBD1. CDR1 is SGDLS, CDR2 YYNGEE, per germline. V lost 3 bases, J lost 6 bases, and 7 bases stayed unmatched. The CDR3 sequence is 15 residues long. The DNA of the CDR3 is TGTGCCAGCAGCGAAAGACAGGGGTTTGATGAAAAACTGTTTTTT. Translated: CASSERQGFDEKLFF.

The J gene is TRBJ1-1, the V gene TRBV5-1; 8 positions match TRBD1. Germline lookup yields CDR1 SGHRS and CDR2 YFSETQ. This CDR3 has 14 residues. J lost 3 bases, V lost 4 bases, and 5 bases had no gene match. The CDR3 region is CASSRGQVDTEAFF. As DNA, the CDR3 is TGCGCCAGCAGCAGGGGACAGGTAGACACTGAAGCTTTCTTT.